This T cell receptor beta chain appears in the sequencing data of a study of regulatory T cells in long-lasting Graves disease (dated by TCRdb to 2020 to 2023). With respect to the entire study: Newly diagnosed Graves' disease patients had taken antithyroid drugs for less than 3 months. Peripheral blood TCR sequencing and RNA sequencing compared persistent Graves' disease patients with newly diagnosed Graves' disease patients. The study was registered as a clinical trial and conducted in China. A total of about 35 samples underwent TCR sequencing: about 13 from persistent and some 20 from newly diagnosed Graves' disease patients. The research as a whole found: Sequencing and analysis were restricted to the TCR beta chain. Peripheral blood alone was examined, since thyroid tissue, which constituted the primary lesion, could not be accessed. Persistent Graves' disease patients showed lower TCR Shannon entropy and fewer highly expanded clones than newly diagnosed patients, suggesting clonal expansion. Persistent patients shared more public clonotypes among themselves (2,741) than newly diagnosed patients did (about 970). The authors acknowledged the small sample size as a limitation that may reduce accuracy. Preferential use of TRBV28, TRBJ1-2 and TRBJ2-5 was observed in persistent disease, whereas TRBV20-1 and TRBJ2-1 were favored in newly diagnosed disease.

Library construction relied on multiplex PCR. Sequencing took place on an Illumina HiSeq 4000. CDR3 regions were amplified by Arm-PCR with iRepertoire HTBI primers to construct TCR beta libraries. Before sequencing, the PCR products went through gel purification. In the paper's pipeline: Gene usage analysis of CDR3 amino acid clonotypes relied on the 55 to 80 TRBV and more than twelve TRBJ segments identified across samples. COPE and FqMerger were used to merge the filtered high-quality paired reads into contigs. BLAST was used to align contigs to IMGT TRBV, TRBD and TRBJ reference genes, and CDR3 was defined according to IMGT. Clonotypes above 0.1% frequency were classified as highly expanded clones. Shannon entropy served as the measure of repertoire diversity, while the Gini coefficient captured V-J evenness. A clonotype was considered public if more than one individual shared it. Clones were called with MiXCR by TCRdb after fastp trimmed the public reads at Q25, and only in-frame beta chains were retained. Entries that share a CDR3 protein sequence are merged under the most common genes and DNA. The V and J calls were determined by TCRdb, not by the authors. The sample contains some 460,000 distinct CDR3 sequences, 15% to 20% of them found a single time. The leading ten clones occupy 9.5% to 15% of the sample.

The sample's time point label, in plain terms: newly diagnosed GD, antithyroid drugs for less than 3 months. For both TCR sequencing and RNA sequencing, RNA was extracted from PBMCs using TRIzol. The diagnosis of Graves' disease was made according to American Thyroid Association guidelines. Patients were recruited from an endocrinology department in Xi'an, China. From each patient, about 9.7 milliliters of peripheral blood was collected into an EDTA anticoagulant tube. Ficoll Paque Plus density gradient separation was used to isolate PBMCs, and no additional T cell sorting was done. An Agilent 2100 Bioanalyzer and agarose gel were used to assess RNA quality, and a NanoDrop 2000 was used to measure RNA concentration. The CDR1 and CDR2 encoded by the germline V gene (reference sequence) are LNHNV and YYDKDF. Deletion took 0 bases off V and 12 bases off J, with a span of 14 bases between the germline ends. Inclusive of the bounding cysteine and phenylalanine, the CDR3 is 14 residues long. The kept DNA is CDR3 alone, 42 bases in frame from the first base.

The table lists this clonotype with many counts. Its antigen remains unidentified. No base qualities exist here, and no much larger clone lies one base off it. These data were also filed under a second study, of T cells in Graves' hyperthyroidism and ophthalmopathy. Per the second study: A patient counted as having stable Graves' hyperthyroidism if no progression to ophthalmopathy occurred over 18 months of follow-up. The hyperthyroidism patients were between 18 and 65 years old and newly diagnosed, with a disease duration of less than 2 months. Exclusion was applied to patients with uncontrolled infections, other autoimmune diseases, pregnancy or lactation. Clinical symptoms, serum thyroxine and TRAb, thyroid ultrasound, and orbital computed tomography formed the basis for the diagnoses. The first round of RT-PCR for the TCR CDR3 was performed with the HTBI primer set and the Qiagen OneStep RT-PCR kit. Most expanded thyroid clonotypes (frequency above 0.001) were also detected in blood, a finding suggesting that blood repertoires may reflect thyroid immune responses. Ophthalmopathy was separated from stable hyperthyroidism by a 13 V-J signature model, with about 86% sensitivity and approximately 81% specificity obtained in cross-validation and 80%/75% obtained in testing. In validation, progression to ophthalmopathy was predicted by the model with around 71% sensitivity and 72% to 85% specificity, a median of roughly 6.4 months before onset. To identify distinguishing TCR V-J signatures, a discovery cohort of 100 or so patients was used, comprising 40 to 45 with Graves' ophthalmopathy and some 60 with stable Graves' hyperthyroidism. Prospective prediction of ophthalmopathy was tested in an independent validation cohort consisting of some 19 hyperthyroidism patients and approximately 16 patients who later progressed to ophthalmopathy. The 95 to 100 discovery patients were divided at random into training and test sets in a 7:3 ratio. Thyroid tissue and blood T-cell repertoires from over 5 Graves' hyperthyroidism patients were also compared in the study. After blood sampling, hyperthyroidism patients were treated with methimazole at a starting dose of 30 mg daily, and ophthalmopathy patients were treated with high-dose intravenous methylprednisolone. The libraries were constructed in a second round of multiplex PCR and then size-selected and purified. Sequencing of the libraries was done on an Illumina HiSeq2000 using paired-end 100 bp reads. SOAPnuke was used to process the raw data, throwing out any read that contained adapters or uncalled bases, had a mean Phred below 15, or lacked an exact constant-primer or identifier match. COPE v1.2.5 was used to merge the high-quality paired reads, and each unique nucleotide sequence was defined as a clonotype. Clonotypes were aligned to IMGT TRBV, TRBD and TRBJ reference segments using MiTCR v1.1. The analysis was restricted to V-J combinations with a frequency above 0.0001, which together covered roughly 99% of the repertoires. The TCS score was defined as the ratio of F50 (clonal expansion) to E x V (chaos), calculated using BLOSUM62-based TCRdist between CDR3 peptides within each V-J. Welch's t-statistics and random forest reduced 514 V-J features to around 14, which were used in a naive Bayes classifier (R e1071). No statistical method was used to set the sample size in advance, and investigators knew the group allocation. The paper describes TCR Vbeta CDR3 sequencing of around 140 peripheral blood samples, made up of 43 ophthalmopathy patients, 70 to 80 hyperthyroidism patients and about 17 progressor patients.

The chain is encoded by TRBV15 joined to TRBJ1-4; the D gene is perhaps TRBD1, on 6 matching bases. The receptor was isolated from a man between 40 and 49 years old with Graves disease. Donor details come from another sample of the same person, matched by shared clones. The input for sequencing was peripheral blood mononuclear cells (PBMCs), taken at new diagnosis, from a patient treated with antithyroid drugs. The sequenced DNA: TGTGCCACCAGCAGAGATTTTTCATCAGGGGAACTGTTTTTT. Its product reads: CATSRDFSSGELFF.